This T cell receptor (beta chain) was recorded in a study of blood T cell repertoires in COVID-19 (dated by TCRdb to about 2020). General notes on the study: Collaborator samples came from the United States, Italy and Spain and covered acute and convalescent phases of COVID-19. The material from the prospective study consisted of cDNA or gDNA derived from T cells, B-cell-depleted T cells, or PBMCs. The dataset comprised deeply sampled blood TCRbeta repertoires from subjects exposed to, actively infected with, or recovered from COVID-19. The repertoires were released in a freely available public database intended as a resource for research on the immune response to SARS-CoV-2. Samples were obtained from the ongoing ImmuneRACE study (first 160 participants) and from over 1,000 subjects provided by 6 global collaborators. Nearly every sample came with metadata listing a de-identified subject ID, COVID-19 status, age in years and sex. Where available, HLA class I and class II types were obtained from metadata supplied by the sample provider rather than from assay-based typing.

Concerning this clone: It lacks a known antigen. Qualities for individual bases were not recorded, and no much larger clone is one base off.

The CDR3 starts with the cysteine, ends with the phenylalanine, and has 14 residues. Just CDR3 DNA is preserved here, 42 bases in frame from base 1. According to the germline V gene, CDR1 reads SGHRS and CDR2 reads YFSETQ. The germline ends are 19 bases apart after V is trimmed by 5 bases and J by 7 bases. The immunoSEQ Assay, a bias-controlled multiplex PCR, was used to amplify TCRbeta CDR3 regions from genomic DNA. The published analysis was carried out like this. The number of nucleated cells in each sample was estimated from the amplification of reference gene primers within the assay. To quantify the absolute abundance of each unique TCRbeta CDR3 rearrangement, sequence reads were collapsed and filtered. For each sample, productive Simpson clonality was calculated by taking the square root of Simpson's diversity index across productive rearrangements. TCRdb retrieved this table from immuneACCESS and kept in-frame rearrangements only. Not all clones are present; in checked studies, unresolved V genes account for under half, and no reason is known for the remainder. V, J and clone size are taken as reported in that table, and D and trimming were inferred from the DNA itself. The sample table lists 150,000 or so clones, 85% to 90% of them with a count of one. 5.5% to 8% of the sample comes from the top ten.

Study-level results and caveats: The amount of clinical and demographic metadata varied by source and participant and was provided uncurated.

Whole blood was collected in K2EDTA tubes by collaborating institutions according to the institutions' own protocols. For TCRbeta analysis, collaborators shipped samples as frozen whole blood, isolated PBMCs, or DNA extracted from either of those sample types. The receptor comes from a man in his fifties or sixties with active or convalescent COVID-19. The chain was built from TRBV5-1 and TRBJ2-7, with TRBD1 as a weak D call on 6 bases. The sequenced sample consisted of peripheral blood. The CDR3 amino acid sequence is: CASSWSAGVGEQYF. The DNA sequence is TGCGCCAGCAGTTGGTCGGCAGGGGTGGGTGAGCAGTACTTC.